This TCR beta chain was sequenced during a study of blood T cells in healthy people across ages. Germline V gene sequence: CDR1 MNHEY, CDR2 SVGAGI. Deletions cut 10 bases from V and 12 bases from J, with 16 bases between. This CDR3 is built from 11 residues. This clonotype was found a few times. Alongside a J-beta primer mix, a sample-barcoded 5' primer served in a second PCR lasting about 7 to 12 cycles. Each CDR3 protein is one row after TCRdb ran MiXCR on the 5' RACE reads. The profile shows about 1.7 million distinct CDR3 sequences, approximately 28% of them singletons. The sequenced sample consisted of blood. The chain combines TRBV6-5 with TRBJ2-1; unclear D gene. The receptor was isolated from a woman aged 25 to 39 in good health. CDR3 nucleotide sequence: TGTGCCACCCTTTCCCCGATGGGGCAGTTCTTC. Its translation: CATLSPMGQFF.